This is a list of T cell receptor beta chains from one sample in a study of blood T cell repertoires in COVID-19. Assay: immunoSEQ multiplex PCR; the TCRdb copy retains only in-frame clones and omits some. In the table there are roughly 76,000 clones, around nine tenths of which are singletons. The sequenced sample was PBMCs or T cells enriched from blood (not recorded which). Receptors were obtained from a woman in her 50s with acute COVID-19. The CDR3 runs from the conserved cysteine through the conserved F or W. Fields, in order: clone size, J gene, CDR3 length, D gene, V gene, CDR3 protein, CDR3 DNA. D genes are given only for firm matches. Clone size is stated in some rows and not others, as once, few, many or a class when expanded.

- TRBJ1-1 16 - TRBV5-4 CASRGPLQGGNTEAFF TGTGCCAGCAGAGGGCCCCTCCAGGGAGGAAACACTGAAGCTTTCTTT
- TRBJ2-1 15 - TRBV7-2 CASSSLAASYNEQFF TGTGCCAGCAGCTCCTTAGCGGCCTCATACAATGAGCAGTTCTTC
- TRBJ1-6 15 - TRBV14 CASSQVGGQNSPLHF TGTGCCAGCAGCCAAGTTGGGGGCCAGAATTCACCCCTCCACTTT
- TRBJ2-7 14 - TRBV3-1/TRBV3-2 CASSLLGATREQYF TGTGCCAGCAGCCTGCTGGGGGCAACGCGTGAGCAGTACTTC
- TRBJ2-3 16 TRBD2 TRBV7-2 CASSPLAGGTTDTQYF TGTGCCAGCAGCCCGCTAGCGGGAGGAACCACAGATACGCAGTATTTT
- TRBJ1-2 14 - TRBV18 CASSPDNNNYGYTF TGTGCCAGCTCACCTGATAACAATAACTATGGCTACACCTTC
- TRBJ2-7 15 TRBD2 TRBV7-9 CASSLGLAGVYEQYF TGTGCCAGCAGCTTGGGACTAGCGGGAGTTTACGAGCAGTACTTC
- TRBJ1-1 17 TRBD1 TRBV9 CASSKRTGSIGDTEAFF TGTGCCAGCAGCAAGCGGACAGGGAGCATTGGGGACACTGAAGCTTTCTTT
- TRBJ1-4 14 TRBD1 TRBV27 CASSLLGGDEKLFF TGTGCCAGCAGCCTCTTAGGGGGCGATGAAAAACTGTTTTTT
- TRBJ2-4 17 TRBD1 TRBV5-1 CASSWVETGPAKNIQYF TGCGCCAGCAGTTGGGTGGAGACAGGGCCAGCCAAAAACATTCAGTACTTC
- TRBJ1-1 14 TRBD1 TRBV19 CASKLQAGGTEAFF TGTGCCAGTAAGCTACAGGCAGGGGGCACTGAAGCTTTCTTT
- TRBJ2-7 12 - TRBV13 CASSLGGGEQYF TGTGCCAGCAGCTTAGGGGGAGGCGAGCAGTACTTC
- TRBJ1-4 14 TRBD1 TRBV19 CASSEQGAAEKLFF TGTGCCAGTAGTGAACAGGGGGCTGCTGAAAAACTGTTTTTT
- TRBJ1-3 14 - TRBV11-3 CASSLAPGADTIYF TGTGCCAGCAGCTTAGCCCCAGGGGCGGACACCATATATTTT
- TRBJ2-1 15 - TRBV5-5 CASSLYASERNEQFF TGTGCCAGCAGCTTGTATGCGTCTGAGCGAAATGAGCAGTTCTTC
- TRBJ1-6 14 TRBD1 TRBV7-9 CASSSGQVNSPLHF TGTGCCAGCAGCTCCGGACAGGTTAATTCACCCCTCCACTTT
- TRBJ1-2 14 - TRBV3-1/TRBV3-2 CASSQERRGIGYTF TGTGCCAGCAGCCAAGAACGACGAGGGATTGGCTACACCTTC
once TRBJ2-2 15 - TRBV5-1 CASSLPTGRSGELFF TGCGCCAGCAGCTTGCCAACGGGGAGGTCCGGGGAGCTGTTTTTT
- TRBJ2-3 14 - TRBV5-1 CASSAGTPTDTQYF TGCGCCAGCAGCGCTGGGACTCCCACAGATACGCAGTATTTT
- TRBJ1-5 14 - TRBV6-2/TRBV6-3 CASSLAGGVQPQHF TGTGCCAGCAGCCTCGCCGGCGGGGTCCAGCCCCAGCATTTT
- TRBJ1-2 15 TRBD1 TRBV6-5 CASSDPLGGGYGYTF TGTGCCAGCAGCGACCCACTAGGGGGCGGGTATGGCTACACCTTC
- TRBJ2-3 16 TRBD1 TRBV11-1 CASIPGQGASTDTQYF TGTGCCAGCATTCCGGGACAGGGGGCTTCCACAGATACGCAGTATTTT
- TRBJ1-4 13 - TRBV11-2 CASSSQGGGKLFF TGTGCCAGCAGCTCCCAGGGAGGGGGGAAACTGTTTTTT
- TRBJ1-2 15 TRBD1 TRBV29-1 CSAQPDREHYYGYTF TGCAGCGCACAACCCGACAGGGAACACTACTATGGCTACACCTTC
- TRBJ1-1 14 - TRBV7-8 CASSYGQLNTEAFF TGTGCCAGCAGCTATGGACAGTTAAACACTGAAGCTTTCTTT
- TRBJ2-3 15 TRBD2 TRBV3-1/TRBV3-2 CASRTSGIDGDTQYF TGTGCCAGCAGGACTAGCGGGATTGATGGAGATACGCAGTATTTT
- TRBJ2-5 17 TRBD2 TRBV10-1 CASSEGTSGSGRETQYF TGCGCCAGCAGTGAGGGGACTAGCGGGAGTGGCCGAGAGACCCAGTACTTC
- TRBJ1-1 12 - TRBV4-2 CASSHPRGSAFF TGTGCCAGCAGCCACCCCCGGGGGTCGGCTTTCTTT
- TRBJ2-7 15 TRBD1 TRBV5-5 CASSPRRQGLGEQYF TGTGCCAGCAGCCCCCGGAGACAGGGGCTCGGGGAGCAGTACTTC
- TRBJ2-7 15 TRBD2 TRBV5-1 CASSAPGLAGQEQYF TGCGCCAGCAGCGCGCCGGGACTAGCGGGACAAGAGCAGTACTTC
few TRBJ2-3 17 - TRBV5-4 CASSLAQTGRIADTQYF TGTGCCAGCAGCTTGGCCCAGACAGGGAGGATTGCAGATACGCAGTATTTT
- TRBJ1-2 14 TRBD1 TRBV6-2/TRBV6-3 CASSYRQGDDPYTF TGTGCCAGCAGTTATCGCCAGGGGGATGATCCCTACACCTTC
- TRBJ1-3 14 - TRBV6-5 CASSYAGVGNTIYF TGTGCCAGCAGTTACGCCGGGGTGGGAAACACCATATATTTT
- TRBJ2-6 15 - TRBV6-5 CASSPLVSGANVLTF TGTGCCAGCTCCCCGCTAGTCTCTGGGGCCAACGTCCTGACTTTC
once TRBJ1-1 12 - TRBV30 CAWSKTEFKAFF TGTGCCTGGAGTAAAACAGAATTTAAGGCTTTCTTT
- TRBJ1-2 14 - TRBV19 CASSTLGGPYGYTF TGTGCCAGTAGCACCCTAGGAGGTCCCTATGGCTACACCTTC
- TRBJ1-4 18 - TRBV21-1 CASSYQTRDRGGNEKLFF TGTGCCAGCAGCTATCAGACAAGAGACAGGGGGGGAAATGAAAAACTGTTTTTT
- TRBJ2-3 13 - TRBV12-3/TRBV12-4 CASSQTNTDTQYF TGTGCCAGCAGTCAAACAAACACAGATACGCAGTATTTT
- TRBJ1-6 17 TRBD1 TRBV5-4 CASSLAVSGGKLSPLHF TGTGCCAGCAGCTTGGCGGTCTCAGGGGGGAAGTTATCACCCCTCCACTTT
- TRBJ1-2 13 - TRBV6-5 CASSYGGVDGYTF TGTGCCAGCAGTTACGGGGGGGTGGATGGCTACACCTTC
once TRBJ2-5 13 - TRBV20-1 CSASQAGVETQYF TGCAGTGCTAGTCAGGCGGGCGTTGAGACCCAGTACTTC
- TRBJ1-4 14 - TRBV5-1 CASREDSYNEKLFF TGCGCCAGCAGAGAGGACAGCTATAATGAAAAACTGTTTTTT
- TRBJ1-1 14 - TRBV4-3 CASSQVAGNTEAFF TGCGCCAGCAGCCAAGTTGCCGGTAACACTGAAGCTTTCTTT
- TRBJ2-7 14 - TRBV6-2/TRBV6-3 CASSPDTGYYEQYF TGTGCCAGCAGTCCGGACACGGGCTACTACGAGCAGTACTTC
- TRBJ1-1 17 TRBD1 TRBV5-8 CASSLVGTANPNTEAFF TGTGCCAGCAGCTTGGTCGGGACAGCGAACCCGAACACTGAAGCTTTCTTT
- TRBJ1-2 14 - TRBV24-1 CATSEDNLNYGYTF TGTGCCACCAGTGAGGACAACCTTAACTATGGCTACACCTTC
once TRBJ1-1 12 - TRBV28 CASPLGGVRAFF TGTGCCAGCCCCCTCGGGGGGGTGAGAGCTTTCTTT
- TRBJ2-7 15 TRBD1 TRBV18 CASSLEGTGGYEQYF TGTGCCAGCTCACTGGAAGGGACAGGGGGATACGAGCAGTACTTC
- TRBJ2-4 17 TRBD1 TRBV18 CASSPIPGQGSKNIQYF TGTGCCAGCTCACCTATACCGGGACAGGGGTCCAAAAACATTCAGTACTTC